This T cell receptor (beta chain) was recovered during a study of blood T cell repertoires in COVID-19. Overall study: The origin of the acute and convalescent COVID-19 samples was the United States, Italy and Spain.

TCRdb's copy holds only in-frame clones and misses some; the assay was immunoSEQ multiplex PCR. The sample yields tens of thousands of clones, 88% seen once. Trimming removed 5 bases at V and 7 bases at J, with 21 bases between. Germline V gene data show CDR1 as MGHDK and CDR2 as SYGVNS. This CDR3 has 16 residues. The chain is built from TRBV25-1 and TRBJ2-1; TRBD2 might be the D (7 bases). Sequencing input: peripheral blood. The TCR originated in a man older than 75 with acute or convalescent COVID-19. The CDR3 DNA reads as TGTGCCAGCAGTCGTTATGACGGGGGGCCGGGGAATGAGCAGTTCTTC. Residues: CASSRYDGGPGNEQFF.